The clone carrying this T cell receptor beta chain showed up just a few times. Its cognate antigen is unknown. This record comes from a study of early T cells in non-severe SARS-CoV-2 infection. Study context: Chains from this unsorted whole-blood bulk RNA could not be paired.

Findings and caveats of the study: Comparison of clonotypes with VDJdb favored anti-spike CD8 responses while missing private and CD4 specificities.

The CDR3 is made up of 18 amino acids. In germline, CDR1 is SGHRS, CDR2 YFSETQ. With V trimmed by 0 bases and J by 0 bases, 7 bases remained unmatched. The library protocol tagged individual cDNA molecules with unique molecular identifiers. TCRdb fed the 5' RACE reads into MiXCR, producing one record per CDR3 protein. Among 30,000 or so distinct CDR3 sequences listed, about 5% were seen once. The sequence was collected from an adult who was a healthcare worker with PCR-confirmed SARS-CoV-2 infection or an uninfected control (not recorded which). V is TRBV5-1 and J is TRBJ2-3; 10 bases map to TRBD2. What was sequenced was whole blood. The CDR3 region is CASSLGTGLAQSTDTQYF. The CDR3 DNA is TGCGCCAGCAGCTTGGGTACGGGACTAGCGCAGAGCACAGATACGCAGTATTTT.